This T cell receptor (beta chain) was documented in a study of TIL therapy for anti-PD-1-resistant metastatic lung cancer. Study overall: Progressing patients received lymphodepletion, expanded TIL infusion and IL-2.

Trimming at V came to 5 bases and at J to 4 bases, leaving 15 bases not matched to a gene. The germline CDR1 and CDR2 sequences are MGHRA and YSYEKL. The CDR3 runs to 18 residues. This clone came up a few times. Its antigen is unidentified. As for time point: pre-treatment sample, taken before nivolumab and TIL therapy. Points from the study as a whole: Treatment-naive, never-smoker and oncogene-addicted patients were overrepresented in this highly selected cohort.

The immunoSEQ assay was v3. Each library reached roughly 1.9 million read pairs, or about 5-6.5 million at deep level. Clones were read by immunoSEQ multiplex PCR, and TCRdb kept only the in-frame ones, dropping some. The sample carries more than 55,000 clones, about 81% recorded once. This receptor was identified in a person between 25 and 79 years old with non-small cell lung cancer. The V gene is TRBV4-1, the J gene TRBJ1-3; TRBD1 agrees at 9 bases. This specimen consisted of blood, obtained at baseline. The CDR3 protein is CASSYLLPGQGIGNTIYF. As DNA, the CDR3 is TGCGCCAGCAGCTACCTACTTCCGGGACAGGGAATCGGAAACACCATATATTTT.